The following is a T cell receptor (beta chain) sequence with its context. The target antigen is unknown. The PCR had 60 Vbeta and 13 Jbeta primers. The protocol was immunoSEQ multiplex PCR, while the TCRdb copy is restricted to in-frame clones and leaves out a portion. The sample lists roughly 97,000 clones, roughly four fifths seen once, with more than 3% in the top ten. The CDR3 sequence is 15 residues long. V was clipped by 4 bases and J by 3 bases; unmatched bases: 5. Germline V gene lookup returns CDR1 LGHNT and CDR2 FRNRAP. The data were obtained in a study of cytomegalovirus exposure and HLA in healthy donors. Points from the study as a whole: Researchers catalogued about 150 TCR beta chains as cytomegalovirus-associated.

Sequencing was done on a sample of PBMCs. The chain has TRBV12-5 and TRBJ2-3; 9 nucleotides line up with TRBD2. The origin of this receptor is a man between 35 and 55 years old in good health and CMV-seronegative. CDR3 amino acids: CASGYGLAPTDTQYF. DNA for the CDR3: TGTGCTAGTGGTTATGGACTAGCGCCTACAGATACGCAGTATTTT.